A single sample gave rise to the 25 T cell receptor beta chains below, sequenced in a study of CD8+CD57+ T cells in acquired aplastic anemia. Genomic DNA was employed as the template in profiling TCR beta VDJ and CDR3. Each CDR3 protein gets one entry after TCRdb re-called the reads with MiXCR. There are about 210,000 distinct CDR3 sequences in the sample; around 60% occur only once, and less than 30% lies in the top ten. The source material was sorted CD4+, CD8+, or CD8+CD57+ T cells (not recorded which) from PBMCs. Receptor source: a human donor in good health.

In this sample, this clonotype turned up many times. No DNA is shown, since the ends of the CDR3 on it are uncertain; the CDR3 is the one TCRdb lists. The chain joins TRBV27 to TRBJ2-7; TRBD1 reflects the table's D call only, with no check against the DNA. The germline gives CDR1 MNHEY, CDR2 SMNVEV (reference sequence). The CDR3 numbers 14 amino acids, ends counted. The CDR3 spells CASSSSGETYEQYF.

The CDR3 loop is CASSLFSSGTGNTGELFF. The DNA of the CDR3 is TGCGCCAGCAGCTTGTTCTCATCCGGGACGGGAAACACCGGGGAGCTGTTTTTT. This sequence joins TRBV5-1 and TRBJ2-2; D is possibly TRBD1 or TRBD2 (5 bases each). The germline V gene encodes CDR1 SGHRS and CDR2 YFSETQ. The CDR3 has 18 residues. V was clipped by 1 base and J by 2 bases, with 18 bases between them.

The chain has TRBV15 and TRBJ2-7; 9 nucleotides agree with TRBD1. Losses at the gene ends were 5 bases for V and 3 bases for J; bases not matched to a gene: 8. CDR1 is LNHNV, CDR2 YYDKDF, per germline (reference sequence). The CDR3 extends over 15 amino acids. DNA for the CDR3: TGTGCCACCAGCGCTAGGGACAGGGTCTACTACGAGCAGTACTTC. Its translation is CATSARDRVYYEQYF. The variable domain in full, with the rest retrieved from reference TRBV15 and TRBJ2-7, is DAMVIQNPRYQVTQFGKPVTLSCSQTLNHNVMYWYQQKSSQAPKLLFHYYDKDFNNEADTPDNFQSRRPNTSFCFLDIRSPGLGDTAMYLCATSARDRVYYEQYFGPGTRLTVT.

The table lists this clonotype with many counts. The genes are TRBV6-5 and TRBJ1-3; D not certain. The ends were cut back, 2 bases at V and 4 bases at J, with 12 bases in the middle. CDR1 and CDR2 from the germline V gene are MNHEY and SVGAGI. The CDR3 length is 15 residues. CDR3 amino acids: CASSYIRAPGNTIYF. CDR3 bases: TGTGCCAGCAGTTACATCCGGGCACCAGGAAACACCATATATTTT.

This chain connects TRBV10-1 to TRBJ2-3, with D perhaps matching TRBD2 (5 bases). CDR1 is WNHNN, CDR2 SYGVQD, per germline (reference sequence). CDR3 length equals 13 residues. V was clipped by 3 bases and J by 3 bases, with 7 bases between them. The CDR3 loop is CASSEEGTDTQYF. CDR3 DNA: TGCGCCAGCAGTGAAGAGGGTACAGATACGCAGTATTTT.

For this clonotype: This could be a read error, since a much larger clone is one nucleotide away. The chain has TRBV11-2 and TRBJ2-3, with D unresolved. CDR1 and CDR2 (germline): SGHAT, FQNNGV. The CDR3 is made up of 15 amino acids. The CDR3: CASSPAGINTDKQYF. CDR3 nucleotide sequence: TGTGCCAGCAGCCCCGCCGGCATCAACACAGATAAGCAGTATTTT.

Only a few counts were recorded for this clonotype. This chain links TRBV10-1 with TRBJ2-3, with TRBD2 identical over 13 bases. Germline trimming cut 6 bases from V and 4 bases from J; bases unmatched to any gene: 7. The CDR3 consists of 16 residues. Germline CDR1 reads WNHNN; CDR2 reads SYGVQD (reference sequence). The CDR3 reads CASSRGLAGRADTQYF. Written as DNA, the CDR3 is TGCGCCAGCAGCAGGGGACTAGCGGGGAGGGCAGATACGCAGTATTTT.

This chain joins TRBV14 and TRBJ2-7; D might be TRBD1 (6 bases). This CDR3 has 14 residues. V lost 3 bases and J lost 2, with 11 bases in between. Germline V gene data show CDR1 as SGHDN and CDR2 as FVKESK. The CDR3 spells CASSQGHRPYEQYF. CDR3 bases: TGTGCCAGCAGCCAGGGACACCGTCCCTACGAGCAGTACTTC.

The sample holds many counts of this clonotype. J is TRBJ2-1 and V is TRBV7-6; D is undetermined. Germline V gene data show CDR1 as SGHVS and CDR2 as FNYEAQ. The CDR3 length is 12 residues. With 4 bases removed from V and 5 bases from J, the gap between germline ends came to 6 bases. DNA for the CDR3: TGTGCCAGCAGCTATCGGAACAATGAGCAGTTCTTC. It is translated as CASSYRNNEQFF.

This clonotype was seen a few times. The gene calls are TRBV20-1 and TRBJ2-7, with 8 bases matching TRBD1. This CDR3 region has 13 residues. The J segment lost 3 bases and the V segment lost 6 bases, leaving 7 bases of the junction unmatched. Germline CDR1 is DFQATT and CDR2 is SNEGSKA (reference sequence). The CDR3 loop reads CSAIRTGYYEQYF. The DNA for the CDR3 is TGCAGTGCCATTCGGACAGGGTACTACGAGCAGTACTTC.

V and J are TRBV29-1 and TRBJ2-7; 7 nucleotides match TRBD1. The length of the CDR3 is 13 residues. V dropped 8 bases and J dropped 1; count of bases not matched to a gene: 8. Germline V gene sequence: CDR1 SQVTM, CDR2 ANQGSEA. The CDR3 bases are TGCAGCATACGGACAGGTCATTCCTACGAGCAGTACTTC. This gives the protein CSIRTGHSYEQYF.

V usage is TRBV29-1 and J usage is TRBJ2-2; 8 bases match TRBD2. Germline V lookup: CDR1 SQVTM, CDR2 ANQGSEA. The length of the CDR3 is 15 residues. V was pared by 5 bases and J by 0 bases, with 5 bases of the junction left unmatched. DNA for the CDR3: TGCAGCGTTCGCTCGGGGGGGCCGAACACCGGGGAGCTGTTTTTT. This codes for CSVRSGGPNTGELFF.

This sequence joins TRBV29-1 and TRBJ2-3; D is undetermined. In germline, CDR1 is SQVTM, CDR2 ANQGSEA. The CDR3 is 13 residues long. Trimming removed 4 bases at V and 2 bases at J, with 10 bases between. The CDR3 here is CSVGQLLTDTQYF. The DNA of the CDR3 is TGCAGCGTTGGGCAACTACTCACAGATACGCAGTATTTT.

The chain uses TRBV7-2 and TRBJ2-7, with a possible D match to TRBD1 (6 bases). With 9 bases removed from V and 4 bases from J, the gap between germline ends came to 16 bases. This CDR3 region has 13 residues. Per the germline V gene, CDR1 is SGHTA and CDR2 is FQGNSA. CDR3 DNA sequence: TGTGCCAGTAGACACAGGGAATCATACGAGCAGTACTTC. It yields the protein CASRHRESYEQYF.

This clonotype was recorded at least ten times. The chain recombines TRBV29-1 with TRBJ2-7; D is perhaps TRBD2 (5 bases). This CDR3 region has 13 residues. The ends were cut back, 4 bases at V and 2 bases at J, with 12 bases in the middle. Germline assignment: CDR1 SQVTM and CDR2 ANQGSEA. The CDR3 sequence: CSVGLAGTYEQYF. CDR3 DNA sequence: TGCAGCGTTGGGCTAGCAGGCACCTACGAGCAGTACTTC.

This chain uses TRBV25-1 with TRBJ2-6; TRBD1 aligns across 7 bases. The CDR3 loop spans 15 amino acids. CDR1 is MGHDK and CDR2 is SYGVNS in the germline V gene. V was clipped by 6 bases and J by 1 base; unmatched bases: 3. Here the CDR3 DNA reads TGTGCCAGCAGAAAGACAGGGTCTGGGGCCAACGTCCTGACTTTC. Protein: CASRKTGSGANVLTF.

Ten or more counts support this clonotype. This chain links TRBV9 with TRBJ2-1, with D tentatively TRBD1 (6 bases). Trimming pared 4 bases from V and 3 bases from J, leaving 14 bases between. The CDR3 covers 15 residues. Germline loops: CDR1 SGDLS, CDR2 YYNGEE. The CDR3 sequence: CASSPQTGRYNEQFF. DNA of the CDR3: TGTGCCAGCAGCCCCCAGACAGGCCGCTACAATGAGCAGTTCTTC.

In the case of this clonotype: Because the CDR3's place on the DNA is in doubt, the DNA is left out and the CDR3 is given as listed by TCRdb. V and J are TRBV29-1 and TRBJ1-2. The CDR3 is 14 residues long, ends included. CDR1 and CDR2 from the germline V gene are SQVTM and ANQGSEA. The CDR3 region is CSVGVGGGSYGCTF.

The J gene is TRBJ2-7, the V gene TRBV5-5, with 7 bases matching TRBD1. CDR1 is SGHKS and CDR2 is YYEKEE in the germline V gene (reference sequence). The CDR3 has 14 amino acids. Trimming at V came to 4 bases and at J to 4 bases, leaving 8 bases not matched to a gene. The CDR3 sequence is CASSHQGETYEQYF. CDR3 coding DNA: TGTGCCAGCAGCCACCAGGGGGAAACGTACGAGCAGTACTTC.

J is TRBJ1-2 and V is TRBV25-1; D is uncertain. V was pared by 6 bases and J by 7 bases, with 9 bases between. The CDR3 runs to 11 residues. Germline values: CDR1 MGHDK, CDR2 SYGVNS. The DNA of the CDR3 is TGTGCCAGCAGCTCAAAGATTGGCTACACCTTC. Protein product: CASSSKIGYTF.

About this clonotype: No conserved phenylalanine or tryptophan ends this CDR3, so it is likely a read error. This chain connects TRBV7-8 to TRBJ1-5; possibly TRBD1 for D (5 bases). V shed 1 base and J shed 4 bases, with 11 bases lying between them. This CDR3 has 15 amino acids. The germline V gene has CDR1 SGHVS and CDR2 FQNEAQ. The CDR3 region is CASSLGARANQPQHV. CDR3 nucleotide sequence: TGTGCCAGCAGCTTAGGTGCCAGGGCGAATCAGCCCCAGCATGTT.

The CDR3 DNA sequence: TGTGCCTGGACGGGGGCTGGCACTGAAGCTTTCTTT. It specifies CAWTGAGTEAFF. The chain carries TRBV7-2 and TRBJ1-1, with TRBD1 as a possible D gene (6 bases). Per germline, CDR1 SGHTA and CDR2 FQGNSA. This CDR3 has 12 amino acids. V was trimmed by 11 bases and J by 4 bases, leaving 14 bases between them. The whole variable domain, remainder taken from reference TRBV7-2 and TRBJ1-1, is GAGVSQSPSNKVTEKGKDVELRCDPISGHTALYWYRQSLGQGLEFLIYFQGNSAPDKSGLPSDRFSAERTGGSVSTLTIQRTQQEDSAVYLCAWTGAGTEAFFGQGTRLTVV.

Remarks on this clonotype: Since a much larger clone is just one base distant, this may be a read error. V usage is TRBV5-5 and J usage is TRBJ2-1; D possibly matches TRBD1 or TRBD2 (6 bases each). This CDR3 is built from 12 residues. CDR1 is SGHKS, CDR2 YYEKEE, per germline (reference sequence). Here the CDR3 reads CASRRRDNEQLF. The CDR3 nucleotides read TGTGCCTCCCGGCGGAGGGACAATGAGCAGTTATTC.

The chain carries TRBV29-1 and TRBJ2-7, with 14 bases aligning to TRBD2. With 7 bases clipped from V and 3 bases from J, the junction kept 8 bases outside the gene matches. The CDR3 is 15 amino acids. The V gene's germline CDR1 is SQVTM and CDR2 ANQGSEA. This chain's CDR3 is CSAAGTSGSGYEQYF. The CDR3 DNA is TGCAGCGCTGCCGGGACTAGCGGGAGTGGCTACGAGCAGTACTTC.

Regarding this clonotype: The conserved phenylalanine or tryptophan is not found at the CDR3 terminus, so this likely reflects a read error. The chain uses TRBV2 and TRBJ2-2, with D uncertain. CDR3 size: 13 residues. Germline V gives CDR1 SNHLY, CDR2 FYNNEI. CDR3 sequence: CASSYPPTGELFS. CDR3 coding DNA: TGTGCCAGCAGTTACCCCCCGACCGGAGAGCTGTTTTCT.